A single sample gave rise to the 14 T cell receptor beta chains below, sequenced in a study of cytomegalovirus exposure and HLA in healthy donors. The primer mix had 60 Vbeta and 13 Jbeta primers. Sequenced by immunoSEQ multiplex PCR; TCRdb stores in-frame clones only, minus some. The table shows about 180,000 clones, with nearly 80% occurring only once. Material: PBMCs. The receptors were gathered from a man aged 35 to 55 in good health and CMV-seropositive.

The CDR3 protein is CASSEALLREKLFF. DNA of the CDR3: TGTGCCAGCAGTGAAGCGCTTCTCAGGGAAAAACTGTTTTTT. V usage is TRBV6-1 and J usage is TRBJ1-4; no reliable D call. Deletions cut 0 bases from V and 8 bases from J, with 10 bases between. The CDR3 covers 14 residues. Germline CDR1 MNHNS, CDR2 SASEGT.

The chain is built from TRBV4-2 and TRBJ1-1, with 11 bases aligning to TRBD1. The CDR3 runs to 15 residues. The germline V gene encodes CDR1 LGHNA and CDR2 YNFKEQ. The V segment lost 4 bases and the J segment 4 bases; nucleotides outside the gene matches: 5. This CDR3 reads CASSPRDRGVTEAFF. Here the CDR3 DNA reads TGTGCCAGCAGCCCCAGGGACAGGGGGGTCACTGAAGCTTTCTTT.

This chain uses TRBV7-2 with TRBJ2-4; weak D call: TRBD1 (6 bases). Germline lookup yields CDR1 SGHTA and CDR2 FQGNSA. Deletions cut 5 bases from V and 12 bases from J, with 17 bases between. The CDR3 loop spans 13 amino acids. CDR3: CASSNRDMPPQYF. The CDR3, as DNA: TGTGCCAGCAGCAACCGGGACATGCCTCCTCAGTACTTC.

This chain uses TRBV7-6 with TRBJ2-7; D might be TRBD1 (5 bases). CDR1 and CDR2 from the germline V gene are SGHVS and FNYEAQ. CDR3 length equals 15 residues. V was trimmed by 5 bases and J by 5 bases, leaving 19 bases between them. CDR3 in amino acids: CASSLKSARENEQYF. CDR3 sequence (DNA): TGTGCCAGCAGCCTGAAATCGGCCAGGGAAAACGAGCAGTACTTC.

V and J are TRBV19 and TRBJ2-5, with TRBD1 matching 7 bases. The ends lost 4 bases at V and 5 bases at J; junction bases unmatched: 7. Germline V lookup: CDR1 LNHDA, CDR2 SQIVND (reference sequence). This CDR3 contains 14 residues. The CDR3 protein is CASSNRGVWETQYF. The CDR3 region has the DNA TGTGCCAGTAGTAACAGGGGAGTATGGGAGACCCAGTACTTC.

The V call is TRBV18, the J call TRBJ1-3, with 7 bases matching TRBD1. After removal of 4 bases from V and 0 bases from J, the junction contained 3 bases not matched to a gene. The CDR3 runs 15 residues. Germline V gene sequence: CDR1 KGHSH, CDR2 LQKENI. CDR3 residues: CASSQTGNSGNTIYF. The CDR3 nucleotides read TGTGCCAGCTCACAGACAGGGAACTCTGGAAACACCATATATTTT.

The gene calls are TRBV11-3 and TRBJ2-1; the match to TRBD1 covers 8 bases. The CDR3 spans 15 residues. Trimming removed 5 bases from V and 3 bases from J; junction bases left unmatched: 6. CDR1 SGHNT and CDR2 YENEEA come from the germline V gene. CDR3 sequence reads: CASSPDRAVYNEQFF. CDR3 DNA: TGTGCCAGCAGCCCGGACAGGGCGGTCTACAATGAGCAGTTCTTC.

This clone showed up just a few times. V gene TRBV11-1 combines with J gene TRBJ2-1; TRBD2 aligns across 12 bases. CDR3 size: 16 residues. With 5 bases clipped from V and 1 base from J, the junction kept 3 bases outside the gene matches. Germline loops: CDR1 SGHAT, CDR2 FQDESV (reference sequence). The CDR3 loop is CASSPGLAGSYNEQFF. The CDR3 DNA follows: TGTGCCAGCAGCCCCGGACTAGCGGGGTCCTACAATGAGCAGTTCTTC.

The CDR3 reads CASSEATGNTIYF. The DNA for the CDR3 is TGTGCCAGCAGTGAAGCGACAGGAAACACCATATATTTT. This rearrangement joins TRBV2 to TRBJ1-3; no firm D call. This CDR3 is built from 13 residues. The V gene's germline CDR1 is SNHLY and CDR2 FYNNEI. V lost 0 bases and J 4 bases, leaving 4 bases between the germline ends.

This chain links TRBV19 with TRBJ2-7; D gene ambiguous. The CDR3 totals 13 residues. The germline V gene has CDR1 LNHDA and CDR2 SQIVND (reference sequence). V dropped 5 bases and J dropped 2 bases, with 10 bases sitting between them. In DNA form, the CDR3 reads TGTGCCAGTAGTGGAGTTTCTCCCTACGAGCAGTACTTC. Translating gives CASSGVSPYEQYF.

V is TRBV29-1 and J is TRBJ2-7, with no clear D. The V gene lost 0 bases and the J gene lost 3 bases, with 3 bases spanning the gap. The CDR3 has 11 amino acids. Germline CDR1 and CDR2: SQVTM and ANQGSEA. The CDR3 DNA follows: TGCAGCGTTGAAGACCGCTACGAGCAGTACTTC. Its translation is CSVEDRYEQYF.

J is TRBJ1-2 and V is TRBV5-1; D possibly corresponds to TRBD1 (5 bases). CDR1 is SGHRS and CDR2 is YFSETQ in the germline V gene. The CDR3 extends over 13 amino acids. The V and J ends lost 3 bases and 4 bases respectively, with 10 bases between them. The CDR3, as DNA: TGCGCCAGCAGCTCCGGCGACAGCTATGGCTACACCTTC. Protein sequence: CASSSGDSYGYTF.

V and J are TRBV4-1 and TRBJ2-5, with TRBD1 as a possible D gene (5 bases). The J call may not be correct, given that the DNA end is closer to TRBJ2-7. The germline V gene encodes CDR1 MGHRA and CDR2 YSYEKL. The CDR3 spans 16 residues. The DNA for the CDR3 is TGCGCCAGCAGCCAAGTATTAGGGGAACCGCACTACGAGCAGTACTTC. This codes for CASSQVLGEPHYEQYF.

The V call is TRBV5-1, the J call TRBJ1-2, with 9 bases aligning to TRBD1. Germline CDR1 is SGHRS and CDR2 is YFSETQ. Germline trimming cut 4 bases from V and 8 bases from J; bases unmatched to any gene: 12. The CDR3 runs to 15 residues. As DNA, the CDR3 is TGCGCCAGCAGCCCCGGACAGGGGTCTTGGCAGGGCTACACCTTC. This sequence encodes CASSPGQGSWQGYTF.